These T cell receptor beta chains were read from a single sample in a study of blood T cell repertoires in COVID-19. The repertoire was sequenced with immunoSEQ multiplex PCR; TCRdb's copy has only in-frame clones and lacks some. In the table there are about 220,000 clones, roughly 81% of which are singletons. Sequencing input: peripheral blood. The receptor source for this set is a man aged 45-65 years who had recovered from COVID-19. Both conserved end residues are part of each CDR3. Where a row states a size, it is once, few, many or the class of an expanded clone; other rows omit it.

>TRBV23-1|NA|TRBJ2-5
CASSPGLAGGARETQYF
>TRBV6-6|NA|TRBJ2-1
CASSLQGLNEQFF
>TRBV5-1|NA|TRBJ2-1
CASSLVPGASSYNEQFF
>TRBV2|NA|TRBJ2-4
CASSGEGQWVAKNIQYF
>TRBV6-6|NA|TRBJ1-6
CASSYRGSGYPLHF
>TRBV27|NA|TRBJ1-3
CASSLTGGSGNTIYF
>TRBV7-9|NA|TRBJ1-1
CASSLAFSGSGAFF
>TRBV6-5|NA|TRBJ2-1
CASSSSSATRYNEQFF
>TRBV15|NA|TRBJ2-5
CATNEGQTRETQYF
>TRBV9|NA|TRBJ1-1
CASSVGGGQGPTEAFF
>TRBV7-9|NA|TRBJ2-2
CASSLGLAGPTGELFF
>TRBV19|NA|TRBJ1-1
CASSHRGLNTEAFF
>TRBV29-1|NA|TRBJ2-3
CSVENRGLDTQYF
>TRBV27|once|TRBJ1-2
CASSFLQGARGGYTF
>TRBV10-3|NA|TRBJ2-7
CAISEGGNSYEQYF
>TRBV27|NA|TRBJ2-1
CASSSGGVRFF
>TRBV5-1|NA|TRBJ2-7
CASSPGTPMFSLQYF
>TRBV29-1|NA|TRBJ2-2
CSVVTPGQGYTGELFF
>TRBV27|NA|TRBJ2-1
CASSLWGDYNEQFF
>TRBV13|NA|TRBJ2-7
CASSLGLFEQYF
>TRBV5-1|once|TRBJ2-5
CASSFGTSGLETQYF
>TRBV6-5|NA|TRBJ2-5
CASRNGLAVDTQYF
>TRBV15|NA|TRBJ1-1
CATSRYRENTEAFF
>TRBV28|NA|TRBJ2-1
CASSQDRVSYNEQFF
>TRBV14|few|TRBJ1-2
CASSRDGRRYGYTF
>TRBV7-9|NA|TRBJ2-1
CASSLAGRREVHNEQFF
>TRBV2|NA|TRBJ1-2
CASSADRANYGYTF
>TRBV18|NA|TRBJ2-5
CASSPRGGAQETQYF
>TRBV27|NA|TRBJ2-3
CASSPVQGAVAWKQYF
>TRBV7-2|few|TRBJ2-5
CASSSGGRGMATQYF
>TRBV7-9|NA|TRBJ2-2
CASIEGAGELFF
>TRBV19|NA|TRBJ2-7
CASSIASGSYEQYF
>TRBV28|NA|TRBJ1-1
CASSLQYGNTEAFF
>TRBV2|once|TRBJ2-2
CAVGQGRSGELFF
>TRBV6-5|NA|TRBJ2-5
CASSYIWRPQETQYF
>TRBV27|NA|TRBJ2-1
CASSFFGGAREGEQFF
>TRBV19|NA|TRBJ2-5
CASSPRTGGLETQYF
>TRBV19|NA|TRBJ2-7
CASTSQGGQSYEQYF
>TRBV11-3|NA|TRBJ1-1
CASSSGQGASNTEAFF
>TRBV6-1|NA|TRBJ2-7
CASSDRGRVYEQYF
>TRBV5-5|NA|TRBJ2-6
CASSLAKRSSGANVLTF
>TRBV28|NA|TRBJ2-3
CASSLDGRTQYF
>TRBV5-1|NA|TRBJ2-1
CASSLEYGGSYNEQFF
>TRBV7-9|NA|TRBJ2-3
CASSYITDTQYF
>TRBV6-5|NA|TRBJ1-1
CASSPQGAGARAFF
>TRBV4-1|NA|TRBJ1-2
CASSQARRPGQEYGYTF
>TRBV5-1|NA|TRBJ2-3
CASSVRDRVVADTQYF
>TRBV28|NA|TRBJ1-2
CASSPRGQGIYGYTF
>TRBV18|NA|TRBJ1-1
CASSPGAGNTEAFF
>TRBV7-2|NA|TRBJ2-3
CASSLYGREAYF
>TRBV28|NA|TRBJ2-7
CASTAGTGLYEQYF
>TRBV7-9|NA|TRBJ1-2
CASSLDRTDGYTF
>TRBV11-2|NA|TRBJ2-3
CASSLVAGEGTDTQYF